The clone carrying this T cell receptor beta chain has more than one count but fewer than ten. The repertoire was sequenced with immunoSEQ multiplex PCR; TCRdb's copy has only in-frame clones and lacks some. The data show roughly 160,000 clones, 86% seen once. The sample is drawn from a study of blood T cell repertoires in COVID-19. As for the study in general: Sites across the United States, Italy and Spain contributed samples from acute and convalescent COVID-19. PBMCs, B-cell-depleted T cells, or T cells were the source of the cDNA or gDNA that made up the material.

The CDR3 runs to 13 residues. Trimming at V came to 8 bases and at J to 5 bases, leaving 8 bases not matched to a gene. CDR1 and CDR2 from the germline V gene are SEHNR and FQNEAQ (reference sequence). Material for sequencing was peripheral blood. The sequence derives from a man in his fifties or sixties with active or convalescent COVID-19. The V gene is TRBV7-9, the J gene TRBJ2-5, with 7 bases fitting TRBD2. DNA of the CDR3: TGTGCCAGCGGGTGGGAGGGCCAGGAGACCCAGTACTTC. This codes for CASGWEGQETQYF.